The clone carrying this T cell receptor (beta chain) has a handful of counts. The CDR3 covers 13 residues. The germline V gene has CDR1 ENHRY and CDR2 SYGVKD. Losses at the gene ends were 4 bases for V and 5 bases for J; bases not matched to a gene: 4. Time point specified: after neoadjuvant nivolumab, at surgical resection. These data belong to a study of neoadjuvant anti-PD-1 for oral cavity cancer. Profiling relied on immunoSEQ multiplex PCR, and the TCRdb table lists in-frame clones only, not all of them. Of about 2,200 clones in the sample, 59% were seen once. The chain links TRBV10-3 to TRBJ2-7; 8 bases are a match to TRBD1. The TCR sequence derives from a person between 35 and 79 years old with oral cavity squamous cell carcinoma. The input for sequencing was tumor tissue, taken after nivolumab (anti-PD-1) treatment. The CDR3 DNA follows: TGTGCCATCAGTGGAAGACAGGGGAACGAGCAGTACTTC. Amino acids: CAISGRQGNEQYF.